This T cell receptor (beta chain) was sequenced during a study of cytomegalovirus exposure and HLA in healthy donors. Remarks on this clone: Its antigen is as yet unknown.

The PCR contained 60 Vbeta and 13 Jbeta primers. Here immunoSEQ multiplex PCR was the method, and the copy in TCRdb shows in-frame clones only, minus some. The sample has just under 95,000 clones; over 70% are singletons. General study points: The authors later linked a missense DCLRE1C variant to TCR beta V- and J-gene trimming.

The sequencing input was PBMCs. The sequence derives from a man aged 50-60 years in good health and CMV-seropositive.

CDR3 coding DNA: TGTGCCAGCAGCCCCACCTTCCGGGAGACCCAGTACTTC. Its protein product is CASSPTFRETQYF. The chain has TRBV13 and TRBJ2-5; D uncertain. Germline-derived CDR1 and CDR2 are PRHDT and FYEKMQ (reference sequence). The CDR3 spans 13 residues. Between the trimmed V and J ends, which lost 5 bases and 5 bases, there was a span of 12 bases.